This T cell receptor (beta chain) was identified during a study of shared clonotypes between healthy human individuals. Looking at the study overall: For every donor, three CD4 naive, three CD4 memory, two CD8 naive and one CD8 memory plates were used. Study results and caveats: Clonotype sharing among donors was expected to depend on sequencing depth. Generation probabilities were higher for clonotypes shared across all four sorted-subset donors than for unshared ones.

With regard to this clone: The target antigen is unknown.

It was into CD45RA+ naive and CD45RA-negative memory subsets that the CD4+ cells were split. The germline V gene encodes CDR1 LNHDA and CDR2 SQIVND (reference sequence). The V end lost 5 bases, the J end lost 4 bases, and 16 bases lay between the germline ends. This CDR3 is built from 15 residues. Using immunoSEQ multiplex PCR, the repertoire was profiled, and TCRdb retains in-frame clones only, with some absent. The sample holds roughly 1,600,000 clones; 98% to 99% are singletons and the top ten take approximately 0.38%. This TCR derives from a man aged 30-40 years in good health. Sequenced: naive CD4+ T cells sorted from blood. Subset of the sample: CD45RA+ positively selected. V is TRBV19 and J is TRBJ2-3; tentative D call: TRBD2 (6 bases). In DNA form, the CDR3 reads TGTGCCAGTAGTTCTGACCTCGGCGGGGCAGATACGCAGTATTTT. It translates to CASSSDLGGADTQYF.